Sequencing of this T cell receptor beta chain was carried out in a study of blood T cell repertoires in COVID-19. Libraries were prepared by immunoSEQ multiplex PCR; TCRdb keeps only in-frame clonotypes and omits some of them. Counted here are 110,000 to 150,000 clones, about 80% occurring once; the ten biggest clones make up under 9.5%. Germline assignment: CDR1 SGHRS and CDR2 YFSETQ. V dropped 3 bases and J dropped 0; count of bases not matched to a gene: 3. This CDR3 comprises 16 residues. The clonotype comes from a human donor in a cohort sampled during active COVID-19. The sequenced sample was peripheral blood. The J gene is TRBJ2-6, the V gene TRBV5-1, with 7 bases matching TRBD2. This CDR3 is CASSYGGTSGANVLTF. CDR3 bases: TGCGCCAGCAGCTACGGGGGGACCTCTGGGGCCAACGTCCTGACTTTC.